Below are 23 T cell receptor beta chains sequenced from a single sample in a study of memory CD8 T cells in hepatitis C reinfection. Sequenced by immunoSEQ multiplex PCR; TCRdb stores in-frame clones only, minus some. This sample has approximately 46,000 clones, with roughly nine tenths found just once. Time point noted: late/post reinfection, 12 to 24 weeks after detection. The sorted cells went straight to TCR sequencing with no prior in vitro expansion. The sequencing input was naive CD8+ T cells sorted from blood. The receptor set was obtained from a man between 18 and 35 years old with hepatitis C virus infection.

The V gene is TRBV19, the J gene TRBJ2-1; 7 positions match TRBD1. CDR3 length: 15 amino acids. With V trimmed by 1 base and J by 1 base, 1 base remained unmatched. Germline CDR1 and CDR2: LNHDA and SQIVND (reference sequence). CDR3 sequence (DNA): TGTGCCAGTAGTATAGCGGGACAGTCCTACAATGAGCAGTTCTTC. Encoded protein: CASSIAGQSYNEQFF.

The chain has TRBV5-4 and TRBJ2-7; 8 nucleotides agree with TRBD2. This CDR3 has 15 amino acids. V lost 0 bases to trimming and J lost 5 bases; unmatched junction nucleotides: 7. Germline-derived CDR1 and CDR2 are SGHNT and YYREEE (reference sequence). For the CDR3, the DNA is TGTGCCAGCAGCTTGGAAATAGCGGGATTGGACGAGCAGTACTTC. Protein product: CASSLEIAGLDEQYF.

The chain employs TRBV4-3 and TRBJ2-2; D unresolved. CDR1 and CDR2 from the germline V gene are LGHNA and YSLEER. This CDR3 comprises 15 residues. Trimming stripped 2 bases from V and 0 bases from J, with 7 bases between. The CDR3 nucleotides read TGCGCCAGCAGCCAATACACCCCGAACACCGGGGAGCTGTTTTTT. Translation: CASSQYTPNTGELFF.

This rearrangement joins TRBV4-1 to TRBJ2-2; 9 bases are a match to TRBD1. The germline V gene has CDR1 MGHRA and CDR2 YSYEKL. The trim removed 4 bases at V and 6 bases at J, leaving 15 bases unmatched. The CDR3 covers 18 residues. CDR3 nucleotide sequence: TGCGCCAGCAGCCGCCAACGCGGACAGGGGACATACGCCGGGGAGCTGTTTTTT. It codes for CASSRQRGQGTYAGELFF.

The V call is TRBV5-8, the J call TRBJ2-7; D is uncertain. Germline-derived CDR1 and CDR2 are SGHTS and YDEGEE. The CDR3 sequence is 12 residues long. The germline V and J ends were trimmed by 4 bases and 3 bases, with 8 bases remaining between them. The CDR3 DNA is TGTGCCAGCAGCCTACCAGGCTACGAGCAGTACGTC. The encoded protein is CASSLPGYEQYV.

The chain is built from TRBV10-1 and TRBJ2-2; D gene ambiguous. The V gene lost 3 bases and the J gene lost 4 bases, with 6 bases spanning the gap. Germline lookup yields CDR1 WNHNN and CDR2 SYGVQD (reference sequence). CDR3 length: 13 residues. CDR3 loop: CASSESTTGELFF. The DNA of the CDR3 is TGCGCCAGCAGTGAAAGCACCACCGGGGAGCTGTTTTTT.

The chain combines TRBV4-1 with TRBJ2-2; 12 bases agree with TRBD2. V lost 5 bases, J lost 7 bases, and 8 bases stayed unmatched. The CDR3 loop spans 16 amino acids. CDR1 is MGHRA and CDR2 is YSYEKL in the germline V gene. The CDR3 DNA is TGCGCCAGCAGCGCCCGACTAGCGGGAGAAAACGGGGAGCTGTTTTTT. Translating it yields CASSARLAGENGELFF.

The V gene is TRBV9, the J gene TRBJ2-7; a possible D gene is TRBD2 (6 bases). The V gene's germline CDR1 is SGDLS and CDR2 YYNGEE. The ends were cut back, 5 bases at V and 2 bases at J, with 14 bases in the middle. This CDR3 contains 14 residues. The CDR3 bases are TGTGCCAGCAGTGGGGGGAACGGACCCTACGAGCAGTACTTC. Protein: CASSGGNGPYEQYF.

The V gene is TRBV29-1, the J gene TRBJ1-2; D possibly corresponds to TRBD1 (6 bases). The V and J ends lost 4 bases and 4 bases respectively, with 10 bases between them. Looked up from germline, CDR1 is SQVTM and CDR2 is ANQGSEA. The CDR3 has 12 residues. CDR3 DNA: TGCAGCGTTGTGGACAGTTTCTATGGCTACACCTTC. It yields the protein CSVVDSFYGYTF.

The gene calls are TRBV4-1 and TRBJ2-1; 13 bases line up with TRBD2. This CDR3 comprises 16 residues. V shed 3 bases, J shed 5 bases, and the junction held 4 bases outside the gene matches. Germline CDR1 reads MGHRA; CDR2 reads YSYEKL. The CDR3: CASSHMTSGGNNEQFF. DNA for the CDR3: TGCGCCAGCAGCCATATGACTAGCGGGGGGAACAATGAGCAGTTCTTC.

The CDR3: CASSQEWGRSNYGYTF. CDR3 DNA: TGCGCCAGCAGCCAAGAATGGGGCAGGAGTAACTATGGCTACACCTTC. J is TRBJ1-2 and V is TRBV4-1; D possibly corresponds to TRBD1 (5 bases). Germline V gene lookup returns CDR1 MGHRA and CDR2 YSYEKL. The V end was cut by 0 bases, the J end by 1 base, with 12 bases between. The CDR3 is 16 amino acids.

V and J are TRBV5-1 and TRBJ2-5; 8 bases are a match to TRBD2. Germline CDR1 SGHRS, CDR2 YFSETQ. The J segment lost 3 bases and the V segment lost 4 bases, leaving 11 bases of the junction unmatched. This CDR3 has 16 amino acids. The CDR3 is CASSNQLAELKETQYF. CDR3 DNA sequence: TGCGCCAGCAGCAACCAACTAGCGGAACTTAAAGAGACCCAGTACTTC.

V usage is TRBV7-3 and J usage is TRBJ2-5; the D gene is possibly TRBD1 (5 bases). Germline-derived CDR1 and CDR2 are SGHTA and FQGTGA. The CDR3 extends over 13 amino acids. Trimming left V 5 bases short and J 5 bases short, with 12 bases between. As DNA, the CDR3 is TGTGCCAGCAGCCTGTCGACAGTGGAGACCCAGTACTTC. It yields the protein CASSLSTVETQYF.

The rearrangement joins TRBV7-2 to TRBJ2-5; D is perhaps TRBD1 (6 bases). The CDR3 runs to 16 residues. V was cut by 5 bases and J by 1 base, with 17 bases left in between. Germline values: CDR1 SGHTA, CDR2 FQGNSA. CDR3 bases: TGTGCCAGCAGCCCCAAGGGTGGGGGCCTCCAAGAGACCCAGTACTTC. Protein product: CASSPKGGGLQETQYF.

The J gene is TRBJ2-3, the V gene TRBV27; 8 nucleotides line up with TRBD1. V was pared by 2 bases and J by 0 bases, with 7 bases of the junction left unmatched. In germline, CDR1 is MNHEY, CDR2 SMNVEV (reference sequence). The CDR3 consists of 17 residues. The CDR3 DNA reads TGTGCCAGCAGTTTAGCGGGGTGGACAGGGAGCACAGATACGCAGTATTTT. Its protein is CASSLAGWTGSTDTQYF.

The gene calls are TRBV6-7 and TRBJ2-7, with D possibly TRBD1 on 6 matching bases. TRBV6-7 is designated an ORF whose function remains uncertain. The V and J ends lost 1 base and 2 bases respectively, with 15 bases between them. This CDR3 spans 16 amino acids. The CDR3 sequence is CASSYLGPDSPYEQYV. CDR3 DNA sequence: TGTGCCAGCAGTTACTTGGGACCGGACAGTCCCTACGAGCAGTACGTC.

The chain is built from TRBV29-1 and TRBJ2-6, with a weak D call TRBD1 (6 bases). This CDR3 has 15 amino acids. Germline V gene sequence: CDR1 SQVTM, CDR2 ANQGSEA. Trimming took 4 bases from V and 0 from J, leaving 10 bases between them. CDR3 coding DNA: TGCAGCGTTGCCGGGACACCCTCTGGGGCCAACGTCCTGACTTTC. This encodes CSVAGTPSGANVLTF.

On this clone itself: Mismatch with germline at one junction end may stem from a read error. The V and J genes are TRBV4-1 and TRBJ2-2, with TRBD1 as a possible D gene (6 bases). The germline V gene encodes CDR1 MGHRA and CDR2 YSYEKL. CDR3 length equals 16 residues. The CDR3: CASSLGRGPNAGELFF. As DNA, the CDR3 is TGCGCCAGCAGCCTTGGCAGGGGACCGAACGCCGGGGAGCTGTTTTTT.

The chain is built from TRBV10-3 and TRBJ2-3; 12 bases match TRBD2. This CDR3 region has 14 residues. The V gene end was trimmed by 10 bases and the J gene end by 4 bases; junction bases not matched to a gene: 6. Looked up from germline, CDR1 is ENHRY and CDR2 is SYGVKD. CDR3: CATRLAGASDTQYF. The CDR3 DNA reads TGTGCCACCAGACTAGCGGGAGCGTCAGATACGCAGTATTTT.

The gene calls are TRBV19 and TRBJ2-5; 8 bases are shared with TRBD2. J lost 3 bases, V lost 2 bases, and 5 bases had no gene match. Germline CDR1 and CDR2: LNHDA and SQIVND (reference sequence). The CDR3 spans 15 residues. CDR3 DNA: TGTGCCAGTAGTATACCCGGGACTAGTGAAGAGACCCAGTACTTC. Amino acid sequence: CASSIPGTSEETQYF.

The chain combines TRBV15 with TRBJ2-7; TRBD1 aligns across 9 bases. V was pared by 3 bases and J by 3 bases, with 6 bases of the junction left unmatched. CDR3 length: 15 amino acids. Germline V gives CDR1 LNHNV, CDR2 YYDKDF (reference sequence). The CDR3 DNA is TGTGCCACCAGCAGGGTTGGACAGGGGAACTACGAGCAGTACTTC. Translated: CATSRVGQGNYEQYF.

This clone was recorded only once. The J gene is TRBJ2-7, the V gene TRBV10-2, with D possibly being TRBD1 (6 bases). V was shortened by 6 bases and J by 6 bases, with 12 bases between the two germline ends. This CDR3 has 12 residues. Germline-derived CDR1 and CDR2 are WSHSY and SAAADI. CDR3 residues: CASSHRDREQYV. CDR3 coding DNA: TGCGCCAGCAGCCACAGGGATCGCGAGCAGTACGTC.

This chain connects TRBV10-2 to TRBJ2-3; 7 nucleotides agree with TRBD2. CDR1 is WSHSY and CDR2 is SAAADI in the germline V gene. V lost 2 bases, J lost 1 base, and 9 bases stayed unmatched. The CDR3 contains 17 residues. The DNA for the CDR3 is TGCGCCAGCAGTGAGGGGCTAGCGGTTTACGGCACAGATACGCAGTATTTT. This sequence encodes CASSEGLAVYGTDTQYF.